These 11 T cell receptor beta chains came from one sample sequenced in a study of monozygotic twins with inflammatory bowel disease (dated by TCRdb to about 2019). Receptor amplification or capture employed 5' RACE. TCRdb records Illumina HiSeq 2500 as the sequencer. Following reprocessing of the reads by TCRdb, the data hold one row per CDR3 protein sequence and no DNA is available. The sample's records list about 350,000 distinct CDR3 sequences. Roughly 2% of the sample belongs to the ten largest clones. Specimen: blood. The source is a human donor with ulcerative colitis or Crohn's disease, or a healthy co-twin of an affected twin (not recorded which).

The CDR3 region is CSARDVGQGGTDTQYF. The chain carries TRBV20-1 and TRBJ2-3; checking the TCRdb D call of TRBD1 is not possible without DNA. The CDR3 sequence is 16 residues long. Germline V gene sequence: CDR1 DFQATT, CDR2 SNEGSKA (reference sequence).

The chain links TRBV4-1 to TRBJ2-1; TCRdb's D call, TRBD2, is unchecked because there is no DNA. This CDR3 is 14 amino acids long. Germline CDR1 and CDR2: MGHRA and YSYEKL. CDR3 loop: CASSHPGLAGEQFF.

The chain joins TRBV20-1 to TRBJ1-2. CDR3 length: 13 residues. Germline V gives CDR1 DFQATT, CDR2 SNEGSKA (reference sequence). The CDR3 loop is CSARGETNYGYTF.

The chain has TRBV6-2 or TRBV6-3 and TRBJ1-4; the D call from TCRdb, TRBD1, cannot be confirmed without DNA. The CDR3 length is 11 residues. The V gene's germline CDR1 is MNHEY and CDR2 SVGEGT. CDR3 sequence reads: CASSYPPRLFF.

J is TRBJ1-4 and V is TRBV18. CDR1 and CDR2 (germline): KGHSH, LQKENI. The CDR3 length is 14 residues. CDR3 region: CASSPTSTNEKLFF.

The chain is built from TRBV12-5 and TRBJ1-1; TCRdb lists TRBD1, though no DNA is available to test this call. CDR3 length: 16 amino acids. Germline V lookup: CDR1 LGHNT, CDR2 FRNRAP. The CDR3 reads CASGLGQGRMNTEAFF.

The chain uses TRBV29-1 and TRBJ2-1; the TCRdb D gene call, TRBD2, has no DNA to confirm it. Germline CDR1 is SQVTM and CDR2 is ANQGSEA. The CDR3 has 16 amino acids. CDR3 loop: CSVLLGRSGNYNEQFF.

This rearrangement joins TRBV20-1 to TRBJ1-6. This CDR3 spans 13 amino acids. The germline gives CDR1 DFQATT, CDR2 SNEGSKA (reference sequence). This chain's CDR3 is CSVPSSYNSPLHF.

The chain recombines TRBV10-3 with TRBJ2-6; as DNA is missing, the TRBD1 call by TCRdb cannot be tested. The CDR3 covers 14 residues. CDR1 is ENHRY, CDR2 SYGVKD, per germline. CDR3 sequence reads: CAISPGAGANVLTF.

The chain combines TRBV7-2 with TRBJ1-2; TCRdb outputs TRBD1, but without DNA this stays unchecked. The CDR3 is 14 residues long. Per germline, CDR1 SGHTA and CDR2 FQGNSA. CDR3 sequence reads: CASSYQQGGTGYTF.

The CDR3 spells CASSFGTTGYTF. The V call is TRBV7-9, the J call TRBJ1-2; TCRdb's D gene call, TRBD1, goes unchecked for lack of DNA. This CDR3 contains 12 residues. In germline, CDR1 is SEHNR, CDR2 FQNEAQ (reference sequence).